This T cell receptor (beta chain) derives from a study of blood T cell repertoires in COVID-19. In the study overall: Acute and convalescent COVID-19 samples came from the United States, Italy and Spain. The cDNA or gDNA used as material had been derived from T cells, B-cell-depleted T cells, or PBMCs.

In the authors' methods: Amplification with reference gene primers provided the estimates of nucleated cell counts. Clones were read by immunoSEQ multiplex PCR, and TCRdb kept only the in-frame ones, dropping some. The V and J calls and clone size come from that table; D and trimming were worked out from the DNA. Of about 230,000 clones in the sample, almost 90% were seen once. V lost 6 bases, J lost 6 bases, and 14 bases lay in between. Germline V gives CDR1 MNHEY, CDR2 SMNVEV (reference sequence). The CDR3 covers 14 residues. V gene TRBV27 combines with J gene TRBJ1-4; D may be TRBD1 (5 bases). Sample: peripheral blood. This receptor was taken from a woman aged 55 to 70 with acute or convalescent COVID-19. CDR3 protein: CASRGGRNYEKLFF. The CDR3 DNA reads as TGTGCCAGCAGGGGGGGGAGGAACTATGAAAAACTGTTTTTT.